This T cell receptor beta chain was documented in a study of blood T cell repertoires in COVID-19. About the research overall: Acute and convalescent COVID-19 samples came from the United States, Italy and Spain. In each case, the material was cDNA or gDNA derived from T cells, B-cell-depleted T cells, or PBMCs.

In the authors' methods: The authors estimated nucleated cell counts from reference gene primer amplification. Assay: immunoSEQ multiplex PCR; the TCRdb copy retains only in-frame clones and omits some. V and J calls and clone size are given by that table; D and trimming were obtained from the DNA. Among some 200,000 clones, roughly 90% were seen once, and the ten largest hold about 0.81%. Between the trimmed V and J ends, which lost 0 bases and 5 bases, there was a span of 16 bases. In germline, CDR1 is MGHRA, CDR2 YSYEKL. The CDR3 is 16 amino acids. This chain uses TRBV4-1 with TRBJ1-2; D unresolved. The sequencing input was peripheral blood. The clonotype was recovered from a woman aged 70-85 years with acute or convalescent COVID-19. DNA of the CDR3: TGCGCCAGCAGCCAAGATCCCTCAAGGACTTTTTATGGCTACACCTTC. Its translation is CASSQDPSRTFYGYTF.